This T cell receptor (beta chain) is drawn from a study of CD8 T cells in ankylosing spondylitis. MiXCR, run by TCRdb on the 5' RACE reads, gives a single entry per CDR3 protein. The data show approximately 240,000 distinct CDR3 sequences, about 10% seen once. The study, taken as a whole, reports: Matched ankylosing spondylitis synovial fluid reportedly showed significant enrichment of disease-linked clones.

This clonotype has at least ten counts. The antigen is unknown. The V and J ends lost 0 bases and 13 bases respectively, with 21 bases between them. The CDR3 runs 14 residues. Germline lookup yields CDR1 GTSNPN and CDR2 SVGIG (reference sequence). V and J are TRBV30 and TRBJ1-1; TRBD1 is a possible D gene (6 bases). The TCR sequence derives from a male donor with ankylosing spondylitis or in good health (not recorded which). The sample taken for sequencing was blood, either unsorted or a sorted T cell fraction (not recorded which). The CDR3 bases are TGTGCCTGGAGTGTACCAGGGGCCCAGGGGATTGGTTTCTTT. Translation gives CAWSVPGAQGIGFF.